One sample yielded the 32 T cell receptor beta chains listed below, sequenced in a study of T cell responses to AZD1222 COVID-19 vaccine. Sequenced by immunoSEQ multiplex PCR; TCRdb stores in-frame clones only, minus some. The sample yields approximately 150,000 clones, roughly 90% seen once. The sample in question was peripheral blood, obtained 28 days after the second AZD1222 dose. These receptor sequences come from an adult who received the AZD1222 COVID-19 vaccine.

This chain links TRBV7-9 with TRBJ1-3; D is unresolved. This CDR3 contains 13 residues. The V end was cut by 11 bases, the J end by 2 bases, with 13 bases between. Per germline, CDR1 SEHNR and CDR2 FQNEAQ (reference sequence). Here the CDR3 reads CASTRGTGNTIYF. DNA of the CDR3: TGTGCCTCCACCCGCGGGACTGGAAACACCATATATTTT.

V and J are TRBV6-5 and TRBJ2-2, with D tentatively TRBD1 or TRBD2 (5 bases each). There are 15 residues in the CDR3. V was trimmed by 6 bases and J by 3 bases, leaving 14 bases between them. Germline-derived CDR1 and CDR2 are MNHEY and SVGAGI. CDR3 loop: CASRDGTADTGELFF. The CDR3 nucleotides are TGTGCCAGCAGAGACGGGACGGCAGACACCGGGGAGCTGTTTTTT.

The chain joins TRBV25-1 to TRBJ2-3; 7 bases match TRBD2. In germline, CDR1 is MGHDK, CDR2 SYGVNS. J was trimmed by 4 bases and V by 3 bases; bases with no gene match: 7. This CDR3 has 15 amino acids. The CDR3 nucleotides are TGTGCCAGCAGTGATGGACGGGAGGTAGCAGATACGCAGTATTTT. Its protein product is CASSDGREVADTQYF.

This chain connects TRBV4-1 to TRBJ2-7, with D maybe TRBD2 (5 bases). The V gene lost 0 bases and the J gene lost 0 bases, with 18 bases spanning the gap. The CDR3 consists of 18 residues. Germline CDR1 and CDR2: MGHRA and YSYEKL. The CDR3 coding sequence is TGCGCCAGCAGCCAAGAATTGGTGGGAGCTAGTCACTCCTACGAGCAGTACTTC. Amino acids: CASSQELVGASHSYEQYF.

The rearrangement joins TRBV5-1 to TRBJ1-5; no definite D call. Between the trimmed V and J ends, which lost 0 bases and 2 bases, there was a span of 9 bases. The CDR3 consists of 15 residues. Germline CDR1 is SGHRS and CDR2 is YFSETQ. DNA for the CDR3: TGCGCCAGCAGCTTGGACGTCGAAGGCAATCAGCCCCAGCATTTT. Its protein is CASSLDVEGNQPQHF.

CDR3 coding DNA: TGTGCCAGCAGCCCAAGGACAGGGTCTGGAAACACCATATATTTT. Translating gives CASSPRTGSGNTIYF. The gene calls are TRBV9 and TRBJ1-3; 8 bases agree with TRBD1. This CDR3 is built from 15 residues. Germline CDR1 SGDLS, CDR2 YYNGEE. V shed 4 bases, J shed 1 base, and the junction held 4 bases outside the gene matches.

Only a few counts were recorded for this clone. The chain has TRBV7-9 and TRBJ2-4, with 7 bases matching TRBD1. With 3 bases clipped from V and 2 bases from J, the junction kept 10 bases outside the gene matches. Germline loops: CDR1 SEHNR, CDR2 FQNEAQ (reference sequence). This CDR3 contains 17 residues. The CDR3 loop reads CASSLLLTGPSKNIQYF. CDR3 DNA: TGTGCCAGCAGCTTGCTTTTGACAGGGCCATCCAAAAACATTCAGTACTTC. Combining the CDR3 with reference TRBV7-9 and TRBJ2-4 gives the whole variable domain DTGVSQNPRHKITKRGQNVTFRCDPISEHNRLYWYRQTLGQGPEFLTYFQNEAQLEKSRLLSDRFSAERPKGSFSTLEIQRTEQGDSAMYLCASSLLLTGPSKNIQYFGAGTRLSVL.

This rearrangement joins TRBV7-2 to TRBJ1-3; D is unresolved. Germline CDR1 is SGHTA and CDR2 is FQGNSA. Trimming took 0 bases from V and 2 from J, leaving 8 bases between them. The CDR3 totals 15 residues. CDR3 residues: CASSLAYGAGNTIYF. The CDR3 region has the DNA TGTGCCAGCAGCTTAGCGTATGGGGCTGGAAACACCATATATTTT.

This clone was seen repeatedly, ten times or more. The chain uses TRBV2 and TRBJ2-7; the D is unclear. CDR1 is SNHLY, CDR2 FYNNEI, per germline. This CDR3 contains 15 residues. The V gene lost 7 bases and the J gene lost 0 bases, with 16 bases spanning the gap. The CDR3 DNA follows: TGTGCCAGCAAGGTGGCAAGAAGCATCTCCTACGAGCAGTACTTC. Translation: CASKVARSISYEQYF.

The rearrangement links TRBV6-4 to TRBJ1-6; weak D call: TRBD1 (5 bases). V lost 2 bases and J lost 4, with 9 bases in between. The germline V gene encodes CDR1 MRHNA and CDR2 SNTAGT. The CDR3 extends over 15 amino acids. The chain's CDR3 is CASSDDSLYNSPLHF. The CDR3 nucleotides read TGTGCCAGCAGTGACGACAGCTTATATAATTCACCCCTCCACTTT.

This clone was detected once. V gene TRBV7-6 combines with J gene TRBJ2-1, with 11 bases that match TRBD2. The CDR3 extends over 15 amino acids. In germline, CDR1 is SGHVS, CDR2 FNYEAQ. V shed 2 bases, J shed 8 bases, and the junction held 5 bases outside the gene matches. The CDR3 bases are TGTGCCAGCAGCTTAACAATACTAGCGGGGGATGAGCAGTTCTTC. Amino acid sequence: CASSLTILAGDEQFF.

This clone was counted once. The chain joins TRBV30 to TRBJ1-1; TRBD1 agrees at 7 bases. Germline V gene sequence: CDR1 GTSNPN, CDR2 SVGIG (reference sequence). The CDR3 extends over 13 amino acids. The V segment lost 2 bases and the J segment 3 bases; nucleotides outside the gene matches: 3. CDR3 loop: CAWSKTGYTEAFF. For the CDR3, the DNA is TGTGCCTGGAGTAAGACAGGGTACACTGAAGCTTTCTTT.

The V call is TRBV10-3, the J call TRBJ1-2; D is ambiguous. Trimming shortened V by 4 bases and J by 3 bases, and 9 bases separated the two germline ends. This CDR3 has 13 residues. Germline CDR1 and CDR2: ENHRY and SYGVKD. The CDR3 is CAISGETHYGYTF. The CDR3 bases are TGTGCCATCAGTGGGGAAACTCACTATGGCTACACCTTC.

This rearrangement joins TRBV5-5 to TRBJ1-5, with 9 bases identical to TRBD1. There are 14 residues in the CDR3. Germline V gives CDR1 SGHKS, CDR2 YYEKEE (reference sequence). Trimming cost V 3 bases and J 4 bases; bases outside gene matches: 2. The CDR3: CASSSGTGNQPQHF. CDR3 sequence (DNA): TGTGCCAGCAGCTCCGGGACAGGGAATCAGCCCCAGCATTTT.

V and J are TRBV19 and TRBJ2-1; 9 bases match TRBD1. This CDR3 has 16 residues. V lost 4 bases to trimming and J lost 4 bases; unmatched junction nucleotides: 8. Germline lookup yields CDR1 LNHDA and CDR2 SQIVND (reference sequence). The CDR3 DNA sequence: TGTGCCAGTAGTACGGATGGCGGGACAGGGTACAATGAGCAGTTCTTC. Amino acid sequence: CASSTDGGTGYNEQFF.

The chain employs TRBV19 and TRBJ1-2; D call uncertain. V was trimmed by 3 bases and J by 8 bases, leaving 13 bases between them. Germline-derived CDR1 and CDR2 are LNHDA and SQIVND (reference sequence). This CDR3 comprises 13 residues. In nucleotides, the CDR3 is TGTGCCAGTAGTATGGGAGGGATATGGGGCTACACCTTC. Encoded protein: CASSMGGIWGYTF.

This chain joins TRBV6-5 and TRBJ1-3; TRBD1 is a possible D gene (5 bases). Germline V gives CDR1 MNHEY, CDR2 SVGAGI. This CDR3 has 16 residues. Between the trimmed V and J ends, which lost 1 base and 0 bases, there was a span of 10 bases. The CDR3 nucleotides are TGTGCCAGCAGTTACTTTGGTGGGGGCTCTGGAAACACCATATATTTT. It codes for CASSYFGGGSGNTIYF.

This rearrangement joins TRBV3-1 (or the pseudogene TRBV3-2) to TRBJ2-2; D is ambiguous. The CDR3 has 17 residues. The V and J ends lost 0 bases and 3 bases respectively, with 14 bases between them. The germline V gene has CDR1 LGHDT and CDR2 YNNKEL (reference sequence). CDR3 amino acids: CASSQDGQEQHTGELFF. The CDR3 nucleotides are TGTGCCAGCAGCCAAGATGGGCAGGAGCAGCACACCGGGGAGCTGTTTTTT.

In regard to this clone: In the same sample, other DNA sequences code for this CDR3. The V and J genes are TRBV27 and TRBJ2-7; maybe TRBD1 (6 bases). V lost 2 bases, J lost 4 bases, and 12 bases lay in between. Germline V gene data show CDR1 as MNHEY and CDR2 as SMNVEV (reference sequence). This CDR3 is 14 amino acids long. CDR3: CASSLGTRPYEQYF. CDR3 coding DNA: TGTGCCAGCAGTTTAGGGACAAGGCCATACGAGCAGTACTTC.

CDR3 nucleotides: TGTGCCAGCAGTTACGGGCCTCGGGGCTACACCTTC. The encoded protein is CASSYGPRGYTF. This chain links TRBV12-3 or TRBV12-4 with TRBJ1-2; D gene uncertain. The CDR3 runs 12 residues. With 4 bases removed from V and 8 bases from J, the gap between germline ends came to 11 bases.

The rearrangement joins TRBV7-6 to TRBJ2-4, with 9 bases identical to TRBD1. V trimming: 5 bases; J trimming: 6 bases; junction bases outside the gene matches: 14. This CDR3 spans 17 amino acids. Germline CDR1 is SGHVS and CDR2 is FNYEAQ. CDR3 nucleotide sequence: TGTGCCAGCAGCACCCTGGCTGGGACAGGGTCTAGAAACATTCAGTACTTC. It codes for CASSTLAGTGSRNIQYF.

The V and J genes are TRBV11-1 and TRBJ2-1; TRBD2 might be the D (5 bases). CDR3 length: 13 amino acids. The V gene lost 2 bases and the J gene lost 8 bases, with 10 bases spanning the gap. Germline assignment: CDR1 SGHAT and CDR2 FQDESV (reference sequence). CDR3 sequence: CASSLKLVDEQFF. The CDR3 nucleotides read TGTGCCAGCAGCTTAAAACTAGTTGATGAGCAGTTCTTC.

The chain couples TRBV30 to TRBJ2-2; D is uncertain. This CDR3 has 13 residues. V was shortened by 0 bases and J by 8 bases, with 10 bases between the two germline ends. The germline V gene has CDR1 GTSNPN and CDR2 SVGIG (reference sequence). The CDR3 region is CAWSVGLLGELFF. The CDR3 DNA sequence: TGTGCCTGGAGTGTAGGGTTACTGGGGGAGCTGTTTTTT.

As DNA, the CDR3 is TGTGCCAGCAGCTTACAGGGCTTCACCGGGGAGCTGTTTTTT. As protein: CASSLQGFTGELFF. The chain uses TRBV5-8 and TRBJ2-2, with D perhaps TRBD1 (6 bases). Trimming removed 2 bases at V and 4 bases at J, with 9 bases between. The V gene's germline CDR1 is SGHTS and CDR2 YDEGEE. The CDR3 has 14 residues.

CDR3: CASSSTMDEKLFF. The CDR3 DNA is TGTGCCAGCAGTTCGACCATGGATGAAAAACTGTTTTTT. The chain couples TRBV5-8 to TRBJ1-4; D remains unclear. V was trimmed by 5 bases and J by 6 bases, leaving 11 bases between them. Looked up from germline, CDR1 is SGHTS and CDR2 is YDEGEE. CDR3 size: 13 residues.

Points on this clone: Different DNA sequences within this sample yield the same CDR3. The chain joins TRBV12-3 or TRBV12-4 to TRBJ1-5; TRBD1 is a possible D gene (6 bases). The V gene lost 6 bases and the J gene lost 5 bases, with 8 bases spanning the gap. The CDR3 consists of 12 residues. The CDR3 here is CASRQGDQPQHF. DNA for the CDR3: TGTGCCAGCAGACAGGGCGATCAGCCCCAGCATTTT.

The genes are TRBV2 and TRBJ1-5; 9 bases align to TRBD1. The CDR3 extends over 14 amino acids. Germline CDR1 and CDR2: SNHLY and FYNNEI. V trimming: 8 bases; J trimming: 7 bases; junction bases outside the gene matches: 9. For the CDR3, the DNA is TGTGCCAGCGCGGACCGGGACAGGGCCCAGCCCCAGCATTTT. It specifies CASADRDRAQPQHF. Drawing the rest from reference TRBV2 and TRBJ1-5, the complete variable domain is EPEVTQTPSHQVTQMGQEVILRCVPISNHLYFYWYRQILGQKVEFLVSFYNNEISEKSEIFDDQFSVERPDGSNFTLKIRSTKLEDSAMYFCASADRDRAQPQHFGDGTRLSIL.

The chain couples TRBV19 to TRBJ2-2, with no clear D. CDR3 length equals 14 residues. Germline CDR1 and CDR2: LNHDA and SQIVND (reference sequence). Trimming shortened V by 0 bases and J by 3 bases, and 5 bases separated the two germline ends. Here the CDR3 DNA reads TGTGCCAGTAGTATAGACCCGGACACCGGGGAGCTGTTTTTT. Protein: CASSIDPDTGELFF.

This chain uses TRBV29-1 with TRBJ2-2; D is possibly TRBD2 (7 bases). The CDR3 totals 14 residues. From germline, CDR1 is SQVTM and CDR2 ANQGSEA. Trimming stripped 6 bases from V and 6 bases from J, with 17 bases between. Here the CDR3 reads CSVPGRGRSGELFF. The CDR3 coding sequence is TGCAGCGTACCTGGGAGGGGGAGGTCCGGGGAGCTGTTTTTT.

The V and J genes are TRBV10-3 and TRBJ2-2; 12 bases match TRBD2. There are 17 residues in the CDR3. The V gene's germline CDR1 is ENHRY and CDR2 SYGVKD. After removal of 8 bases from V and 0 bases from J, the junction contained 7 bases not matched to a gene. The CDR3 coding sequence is TGTGCCATCCGTAGGACTAGCGGGAATGCGAACACCGGGGAGCTGTTTTTT. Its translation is CAIRRTSGNANTGELFF.

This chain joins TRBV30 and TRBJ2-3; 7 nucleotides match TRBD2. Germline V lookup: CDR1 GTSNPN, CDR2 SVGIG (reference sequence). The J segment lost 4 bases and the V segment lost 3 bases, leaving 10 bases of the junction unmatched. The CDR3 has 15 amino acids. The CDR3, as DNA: TGTGCCTGGAGGTCACTCACTAGCGACGCAGATACGCAGTATTTT. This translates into CAWRSLTSDADTQYF.

The CDR3 reads CSVEGTGGSDTEAFF. The CDR3 DNA follows: TGCAGCGTTGAAGGGACAGGGGGTTCGGACACTGAAGCTTTCTTT. The chain employs TRBV29-1 and TRBJ1-1; 10 bases fit TRBD1. The CDR3 has 15 residues. CDR1 is SQVTM and CDR2 is ANQGSEA in the germline V gene. Trimming took 1 base from V and 3 from J; bases not matched to a gene: 5. Together with reference TRBV29-1 and TRBJ1-1, the CDR3 gives the full variable domain: SAVISQKPSRDICQRGTSLTIQCQVDSQVTMMFWYRQQPGQSLTLIATANQGSEATYESGFVIDKFPISRPNLTFSTLTVSNMSPEDSSIYLCSVEGTGGSDTEAFFGQGTRLTVV.